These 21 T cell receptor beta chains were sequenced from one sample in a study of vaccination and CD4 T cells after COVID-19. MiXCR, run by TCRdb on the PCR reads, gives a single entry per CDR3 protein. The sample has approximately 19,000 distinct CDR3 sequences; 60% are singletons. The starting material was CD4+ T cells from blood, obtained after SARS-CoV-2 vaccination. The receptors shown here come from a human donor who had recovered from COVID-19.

Here the CDR3 reads CSARKGQGDQPQHF. CDR3 DNA: TGCAGTGCTAGAAAAGGACAGGGCGATCAGCCCCAGCATTTT. This chain uses TRBV20-1 with TRBJ1-5; 8 bases are shared with TRBD1. The CDR3 has 14 amino acids. In germline, CDR1 is DFQATT, CDR2 SNEGSKA (reference sequence). The junction had 5 bases not matched to a gene; V was cut back by 2 bases and J by 5 bases.

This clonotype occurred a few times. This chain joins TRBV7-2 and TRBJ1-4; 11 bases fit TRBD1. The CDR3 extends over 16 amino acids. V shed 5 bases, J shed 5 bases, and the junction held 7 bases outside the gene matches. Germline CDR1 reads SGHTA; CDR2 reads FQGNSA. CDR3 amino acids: CASSPWGDRGNEKLFF. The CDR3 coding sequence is TGTGCCAGCAGCCCCTGGGGGGACAGGGGGAATGAAAAACTGTTTTTT.

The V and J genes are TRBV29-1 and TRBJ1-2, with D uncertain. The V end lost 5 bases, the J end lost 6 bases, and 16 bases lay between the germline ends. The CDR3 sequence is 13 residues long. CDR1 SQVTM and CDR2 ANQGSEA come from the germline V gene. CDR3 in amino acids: CSVLQPGLNGYTF. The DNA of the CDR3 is TGCAGCGTTCTACAGCCTGGGCTGAATGGCTACACCTTC.

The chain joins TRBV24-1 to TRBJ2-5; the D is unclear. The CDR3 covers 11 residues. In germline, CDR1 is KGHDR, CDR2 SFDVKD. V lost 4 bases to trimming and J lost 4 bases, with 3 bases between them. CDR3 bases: TGTGCCACCAGTGACCGAGAGACCCAGTACTTC. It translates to CATSDRETQYF.

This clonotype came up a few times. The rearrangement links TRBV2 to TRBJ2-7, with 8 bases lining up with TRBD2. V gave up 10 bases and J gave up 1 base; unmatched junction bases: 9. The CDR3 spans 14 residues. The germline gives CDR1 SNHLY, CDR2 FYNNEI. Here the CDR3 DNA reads TGTGCCACAAGCGGGAGAACGGGGTCCTACGAGCAGTACTTC. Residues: CATSGRTGSYEQYF.

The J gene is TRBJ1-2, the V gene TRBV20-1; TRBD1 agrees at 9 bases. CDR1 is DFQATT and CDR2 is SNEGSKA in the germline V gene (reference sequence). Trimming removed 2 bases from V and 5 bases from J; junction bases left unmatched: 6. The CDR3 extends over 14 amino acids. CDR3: CSARSGTGFYGYTF. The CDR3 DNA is TGCAGTGCTAGATCCGGGACAGGGTTTTATGGCTACACCTTC.

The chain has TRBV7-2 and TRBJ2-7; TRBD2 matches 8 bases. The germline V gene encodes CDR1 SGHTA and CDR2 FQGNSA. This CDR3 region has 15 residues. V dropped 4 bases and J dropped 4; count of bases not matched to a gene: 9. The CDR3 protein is CASSSRLASEYEQYF. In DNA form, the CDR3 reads TGTGCCAGCAGCTCTCGACTAGCGAGCGAGTACGAGCAGTACTTC.

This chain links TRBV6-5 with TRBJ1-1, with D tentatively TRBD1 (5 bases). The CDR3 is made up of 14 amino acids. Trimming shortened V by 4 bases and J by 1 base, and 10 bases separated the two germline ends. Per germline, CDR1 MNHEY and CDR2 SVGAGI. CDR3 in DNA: TGTGCCAGCAGTTCCCCGGGGGGGAACACTGAAGCTTTCTTT. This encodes CASSSPGGNTEAFF.

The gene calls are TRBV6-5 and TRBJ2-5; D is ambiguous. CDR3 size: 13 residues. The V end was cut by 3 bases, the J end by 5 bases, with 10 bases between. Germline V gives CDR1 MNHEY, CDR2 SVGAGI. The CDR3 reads CASSYKPAETQYF. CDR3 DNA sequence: TGTGCCAGCAGTTATAAACCGGCGGAGACCCAGTACTTC.

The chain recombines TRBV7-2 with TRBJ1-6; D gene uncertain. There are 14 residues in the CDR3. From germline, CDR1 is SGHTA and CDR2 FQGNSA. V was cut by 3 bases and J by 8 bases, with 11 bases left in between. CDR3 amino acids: CASSFTQRDSPLHF. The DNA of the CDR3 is TGTGCCAGCAGCTTTACGCAGAGAGATTCACCCCTCCACTTT.

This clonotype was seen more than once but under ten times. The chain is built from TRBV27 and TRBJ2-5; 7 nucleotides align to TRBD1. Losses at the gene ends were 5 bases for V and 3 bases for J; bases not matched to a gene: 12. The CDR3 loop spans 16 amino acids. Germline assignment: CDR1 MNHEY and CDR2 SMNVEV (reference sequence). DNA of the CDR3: TGTGCCAGCAGTCTCTATCCCACAGGGGTCAAAGAGACCCAGTACTTC. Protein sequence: CASSLYPTGVKETQYF.

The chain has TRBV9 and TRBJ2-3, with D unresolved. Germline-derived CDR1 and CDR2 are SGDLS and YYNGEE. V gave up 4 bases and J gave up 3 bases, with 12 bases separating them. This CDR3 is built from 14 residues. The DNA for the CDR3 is TGTGCCAGCAGCCTACTGGCCGCAACAGATACGCAGTATTTT. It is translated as CASSLLAATDTQYF.

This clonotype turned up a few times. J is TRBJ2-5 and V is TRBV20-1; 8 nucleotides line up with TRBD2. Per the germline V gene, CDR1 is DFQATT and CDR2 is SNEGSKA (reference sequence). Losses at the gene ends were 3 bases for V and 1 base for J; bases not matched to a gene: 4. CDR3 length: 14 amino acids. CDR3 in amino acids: CSASKAGAQETQYF. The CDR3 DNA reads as TGCAGTGCTAGTAAAGCGGGAGCCCAAGAGACCCAGTACTTC.

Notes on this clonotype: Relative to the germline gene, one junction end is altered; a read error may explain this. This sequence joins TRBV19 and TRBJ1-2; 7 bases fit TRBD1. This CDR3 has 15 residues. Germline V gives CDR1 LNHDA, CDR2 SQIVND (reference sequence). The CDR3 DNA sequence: TGTGCCAGTAGTGTGACCGGGACAGCGATCTATGTCTACACCTTC. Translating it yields CASSVTGTAIYVYTF.

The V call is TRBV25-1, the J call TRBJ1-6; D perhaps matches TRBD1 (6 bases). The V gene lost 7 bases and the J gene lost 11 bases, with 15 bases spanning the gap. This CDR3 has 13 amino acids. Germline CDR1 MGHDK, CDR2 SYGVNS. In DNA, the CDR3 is TGTGCCAGCACCCAGACAGGAGGGACACCCCTCCACTTT. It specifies CASTQTGGTPLHF.

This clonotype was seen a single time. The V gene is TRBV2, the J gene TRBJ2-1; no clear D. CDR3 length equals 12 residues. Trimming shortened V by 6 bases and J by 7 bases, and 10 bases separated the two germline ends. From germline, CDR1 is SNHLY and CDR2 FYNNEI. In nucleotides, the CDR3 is TGTGCCAGCAGCGACTGGATTAATGAGCAGTTCTTC. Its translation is CASSDWINEQFF.

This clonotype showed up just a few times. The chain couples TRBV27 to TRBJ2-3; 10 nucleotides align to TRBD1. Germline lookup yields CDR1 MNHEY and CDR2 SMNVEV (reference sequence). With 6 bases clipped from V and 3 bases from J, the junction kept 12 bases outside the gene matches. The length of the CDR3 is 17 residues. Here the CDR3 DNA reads TGTGCCAGCAGCAAGAGGACAGGGGGAGTCGGTACAGATACGCAGTATTTT. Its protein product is CASSKRTGGVGTDTQYF.

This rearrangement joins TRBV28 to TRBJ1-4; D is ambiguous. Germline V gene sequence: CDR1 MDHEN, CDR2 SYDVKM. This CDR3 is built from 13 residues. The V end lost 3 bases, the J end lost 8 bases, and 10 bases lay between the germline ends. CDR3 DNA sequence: TGTGCCAGCAGTTTCTTGCCGCAGGAAAAACTGTTTTTT. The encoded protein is CASSFLPQEKLFF.

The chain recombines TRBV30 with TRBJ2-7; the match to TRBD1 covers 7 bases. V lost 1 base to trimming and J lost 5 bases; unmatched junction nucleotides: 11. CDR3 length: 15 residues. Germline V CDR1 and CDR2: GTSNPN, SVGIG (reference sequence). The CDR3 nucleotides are TGTGCCTGGAGTGGCCCGACAGGGATTGTTGACGAGCAGTACTTC. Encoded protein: CAWSGPTGIVDEQYF.

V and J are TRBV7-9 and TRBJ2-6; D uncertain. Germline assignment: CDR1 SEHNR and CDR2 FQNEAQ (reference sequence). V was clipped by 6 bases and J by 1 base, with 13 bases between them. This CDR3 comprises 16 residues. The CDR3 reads CASSSTLGSGANVLTF. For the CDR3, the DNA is TGTGCCAGCAGTTCTACTCTAGGATCTGGGGCCAACGTCCTGACTTTC. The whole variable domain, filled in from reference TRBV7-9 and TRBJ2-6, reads DTGVSQNPRHKITKRGQNVTFRCDPISEHNRLYWYRQTLGQGPEFLTYFQNEAQLEKSRLLSDRFSAERPKGSFSTLEIQRTEQGDSAMYLCASSSTLGSGANVLTFGAGSRLTVL.

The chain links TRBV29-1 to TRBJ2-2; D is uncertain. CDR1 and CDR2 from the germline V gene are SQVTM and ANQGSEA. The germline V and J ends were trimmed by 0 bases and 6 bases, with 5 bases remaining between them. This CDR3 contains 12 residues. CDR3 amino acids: CSVEELPGELFF. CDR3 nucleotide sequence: TGCAGCGTTGAAGAACTCCCCGGGGAGCTGTTTTTT.